What follows is one T cell receptor beta chain and its context. Its antigen remains unknown. Sequencing was performed with immunoSEQ multiplex PCR; in TCRdb, only in-frame clones are kept and a portion is missing. The table has about 160,000 clones, nearly 90% seen once. The sample originates from a study of T cell responses to AZD1222 COVID-19 vaccine. Whole-study results and caveats: Spike-specific TCR breadth rose after two AZD1222 doses, and depth rose as well. Clonal diversity was possibly underestimated, and the donors were mostly white British, with more females.

The CDR3 has 14 residues. With 5 bases removed from V and 1 base from J, the gap between germline ends came to 12 bases. CDR1 is SGHRS, CDR2 YFSETQ, per germline. Sequencing was performed on peripheral blood, taken on day 0 of AZD1222 vaccination. This sequence joins TRBV5-1 and TRBJ1-2; D unclear. This sequence originates from an adult in good health. The CDR3 bases are TGCGCCAGCAGGCTGACCGGGCTTAACTATGGCTACACCTTC. Protein product: CASRLTGLNYGYTF.